Listed below are T cell receptor beta chains from one sample, sequenced in a study of blood T cell repertoires in COVID-19. Data came from immunoSEQ multiplex PCR; TCRdb stores just in-frame clones and leaves some out. The data contain 310,000 or so clones, around 91% of them seen just once; the ten biggest clones take up about 1.7%. Sequenced input: PBMCs or T cells enriched from blood (not recorded which). The receptors stem from a woman younger than 30 with acute COVID-19. The CDR3 runs from the conserved cysteine through the conserved F or W. A D gene is named only where the DNA matches it firmly. Size tells how often a clone was seen (once, few, many) or the class of an expanded clone, and some rows leave it out.

TRBD2	TRBV4-1	-	TRBJ2-1	CASSQGASGYNEQFF	TGCGCCAGCAGCCAAGGGGCTAGCGGATACAATGAGCAGTTCTTC
-	TRBV5-1	-	TRBJ1-1	CASSPKQGNTEAFF	TGCGCCAGCAGCCCGAAACAGGGGAACACTGAAGCTTTCTTT
TRBD1	TRBV28	-	TRBJ2-7	CASEPGQTYEQYF	TGTGCCAGCGAGCCGGGACAGACCTACGAGCAGTACTTC
TRBD1	TRBV27	-	TRBJ1-5	CATQGQGRNQPQHF	TGTGCCACCCAAGGACAGGGAAGAAATCAGCCCCAGCATTTT
-	TRBV20-1	-	TRBJ2-1	CSASKQRYNEQFF	TGCAGTGCTAGTAAACAAAGATACAATGAGCAGTTCTTC
-	TRBV14	-	TRBJ2-7	CASSRRDSPGIDEQYF	TGTGCCAGCAGTAGGAGGGACTCTCCGGGGATCGACGAGCAGTACTTC
TRBD2	TRBV2	-	TRBJ2-1	CASRRTSGAYNEQFF	TGTGCCAGCAGACGGACTAGCGGAGCCTACAATGAGCAGTTCTTC
-	TRBV9	-	TRBJ2-1	CASSAPQTTLYNEQFF	TGTGCCAGCAGCGCCCCACAGACGACCCTCTACAATGAGCAGTTCTTC
TRBD2	TRBV27	-	TRBJ2-7	CASSPGLAGVEQYF	TGTGCCAGCAGTCCCGGACTAGCGGGAGTCGAGCAGTACTTC
-	TRBV5-1	few	TRBJ2-5	CASSLRGGQETQYF	TGCGCCAGCAGCTTGAGAGGGGGTCAAGAGACCCAGTACTTC
TRBD2	TRBV5-5	-	TRBJ2-7	CASSLFLAGVMSYEQYF	TGTGCCAGCAGCTTGTTCCTAGCGGGAGTAATGTCCTACGAGCAGTACTTC
TRBD1	TRBV15	-	TRBJ1-2	CATSRDWGTVYGYTF	TGTGCCACCAGCAGAGATTGGGGGACAGTCTATGGCTACACCTTC
TRBD1	TRBV10-3	-	TRBJ1-1	CAISESWTGGTNTEAFF	TGTGCCATCAGTGAGAGTTGGACAGGGGGTACGAACACTGAAGCTTTCTTT
TRBD1	TRBV28	-	TRBJ2-1	CASSFGRGRSLNEQFF	TGTGCCAGCAGTTTTGGCAGGGGGCGCAGTCTGAATGAGCAGTTCTTC
-	TRBV12-3/TRBV12-4	-	TRBJ2-1	CASTLANREQFF	TGTGCCAGCACCCTCGCGAACCGTGAGCAGTTCTTC
-	TRBV7-2	-	TRBJ2-5	CASSLVESQETQYF	TGTGCCAGCAGCCTTGTAGAGTCCCAAGAGACCCAGTACTTC
-	TRBV9	-	TRBJ1-1	CASSGTENTEAFF	TGTGCCAGCAGCGGGACAGAAAACACTGAAGCTTTCTTT
-	TRBV19	-	TRBJ1-5	CASSSGQKLYSNQPQHF	TGTGCCAGTAGTTCTGGACAGAAGCTTTATAGCAATCAGCCCCAGCATTTT
-	TRBV7-8	few	TRBJ1-5	CASSLRGPGNQPQHF	TGTGCCAGCAGCTTACGGGGTCCAGGCAATCAGCCCCAGCATTTT
TRBD2	TRBV15	once	TRBJ2-1	CATSLTPSGRVDEQFF	TGTGCCACCAGCCTGACTCCTAGCGGGAGGGTCGATGAGCAGTTCTTC
TRBD1	TRBV9	-	TRBJ2-3	CASSPRLGQGRTDTQYF	TGTGCCAGCAGCCCCCGGCTGGGACAGGGGAGAACAGATACGCAGTATTTT
-	TRBV4-1	few	TRBJ2-1	CASSHGQEQFF	TGCGCCAGCAGCCACGGACAAGAGCAGTTCTTC
-	TRBV7-2	-	TRBJ2-3	CASSSPLVRGGADTQYF	TGTGCCAGCAGCTCCCCACTAGTTCGTGGGGGCGCAGATACGCAGTATTTT
TRBD1	TRBV15	-	TRBJ1-2	CATSWPTGTGYGYTF	TGTGCCACCAGCTGGCCTACCGGGACAGGGTATGGCTACACCTTC
TRBD2	TRBV11-2	-	TRBJ2-5	CASSLSLSGSRQETQYF	TGTGCCAGCAGCCTCTCCCTTAGCGGGAGTCGACAAGAGACCCAGTACTTC
TRBD1	TRBV2	-	TRBJ1-5	CASGLTRQGQPQHF	TGTGCCAGCGGACTCACACGACAGGGGCAGCCCCAGCATTTT
TRBD1	TRBV30	once	TRBJ2-7	CAWSRTGWSDEQYF	TGTGCCTGGAGCCGGACAGGGTGGTCCGACGAGCAGTACTTC
-	TRBV5-8	-	TRBJ2-6	CASSLTRGANVLTF	TGTGCCAGCAGCTTGACGCGTGGGGCCAACGTCCTGACTTTC
-	TRBV4-2	-	TRBJ2-1	CASSQVQGPPYNEQFF	TGTGCCAGCAGCCAAGTCCAGGGGCCCCCCTACAATGAGCAGTTCTTC
-	TRBV4-3	-	TRBJ2-7	CASSKDTGLMLEQYF	TGCGCCAGCAGCAAAGATACAGGTTTGATGCTCGAGCAGTACTTC
TRBD1	TRBV5-1	-	TRBJ1-4	CASSLVAGTVNEKLFF	TGCGCCAGCAGCTTGGTGGCTGGGACAGTGAATGAAAAACTGTTTTTT
TRBD2	TRBV11-2	-	TRBJ2-7	CASNPGLFTYEQYF	TGTGCCAGCAATCCGGGACTATTCACCTACGAGCAGTACTTC
TRBD1	TRBV7-9	-	TRBJ2-5	CASTIFRDRVETQYF	TGTGCCAGCACCATATTCCGGGACAGGGTTGAGACCCAGTACTTC
TRBD1	TRBV10-3	-	TRBJ2-3	CAITPTGGGTDTQYF	TGTGCCATCACCCCGACAGGGGGAGGCACAGATACGCAGTATTTT
-	TRBV19	-	TRBJ1-1	CASSIGVPGTNACF	TGTGCCAGTAGTATTGGGGTACCAGGGACTAACGCCTGTTTT
TRBD2	TRBV6-6	-	TRBJ2-7	CASRDSGRVYEQYF	TGTGCCAGCAGGGATAGCGGGAGGGTTTACGAGCAGTACTTC
TRBD1	TRBV28	-	TRBJ1-2	CASSTPAGTGGYGYTF	TGTGCCAGCAGCACTCCCGCTGGGACAGGGGGCTATGGCTACACCTTC
-	TRBV9	-	TRBJ1-1	CASSVAGDSTSFF	TGTGCCAGCAGCGTAGCTGGGGACTCGACCTCTTTCTTT
-	TRBV28	-	TRBJ2-7	CASSLASSYEQYF	TGTGCCAGCAGTTTAGCGAGCTCCTACGAGCAGTACTTC
TRBD2	TRBV5-1	once	TRBJ2-2	CASSLATSGRTGELFF	TGCGCCAGCAGCTTGGCGACTAGCGGGAGGACCGGGGAGCTGTTTTTT
TRBD2	TRBV27	once	TRBJ2-7	CASSALAGGPYEQYF	TGTGCCAGCAGTGCGCTAGCGGGAGGCCCCTACGAGCAGTACTTC
TRBD1	TRBV6-2/TRBV6-3	-	TRBJ2-7	CASSYFGTGYEQYF	TGTGCCAGCAGTTACTTCGGGACAGGCTACGAGCAGTACTTC